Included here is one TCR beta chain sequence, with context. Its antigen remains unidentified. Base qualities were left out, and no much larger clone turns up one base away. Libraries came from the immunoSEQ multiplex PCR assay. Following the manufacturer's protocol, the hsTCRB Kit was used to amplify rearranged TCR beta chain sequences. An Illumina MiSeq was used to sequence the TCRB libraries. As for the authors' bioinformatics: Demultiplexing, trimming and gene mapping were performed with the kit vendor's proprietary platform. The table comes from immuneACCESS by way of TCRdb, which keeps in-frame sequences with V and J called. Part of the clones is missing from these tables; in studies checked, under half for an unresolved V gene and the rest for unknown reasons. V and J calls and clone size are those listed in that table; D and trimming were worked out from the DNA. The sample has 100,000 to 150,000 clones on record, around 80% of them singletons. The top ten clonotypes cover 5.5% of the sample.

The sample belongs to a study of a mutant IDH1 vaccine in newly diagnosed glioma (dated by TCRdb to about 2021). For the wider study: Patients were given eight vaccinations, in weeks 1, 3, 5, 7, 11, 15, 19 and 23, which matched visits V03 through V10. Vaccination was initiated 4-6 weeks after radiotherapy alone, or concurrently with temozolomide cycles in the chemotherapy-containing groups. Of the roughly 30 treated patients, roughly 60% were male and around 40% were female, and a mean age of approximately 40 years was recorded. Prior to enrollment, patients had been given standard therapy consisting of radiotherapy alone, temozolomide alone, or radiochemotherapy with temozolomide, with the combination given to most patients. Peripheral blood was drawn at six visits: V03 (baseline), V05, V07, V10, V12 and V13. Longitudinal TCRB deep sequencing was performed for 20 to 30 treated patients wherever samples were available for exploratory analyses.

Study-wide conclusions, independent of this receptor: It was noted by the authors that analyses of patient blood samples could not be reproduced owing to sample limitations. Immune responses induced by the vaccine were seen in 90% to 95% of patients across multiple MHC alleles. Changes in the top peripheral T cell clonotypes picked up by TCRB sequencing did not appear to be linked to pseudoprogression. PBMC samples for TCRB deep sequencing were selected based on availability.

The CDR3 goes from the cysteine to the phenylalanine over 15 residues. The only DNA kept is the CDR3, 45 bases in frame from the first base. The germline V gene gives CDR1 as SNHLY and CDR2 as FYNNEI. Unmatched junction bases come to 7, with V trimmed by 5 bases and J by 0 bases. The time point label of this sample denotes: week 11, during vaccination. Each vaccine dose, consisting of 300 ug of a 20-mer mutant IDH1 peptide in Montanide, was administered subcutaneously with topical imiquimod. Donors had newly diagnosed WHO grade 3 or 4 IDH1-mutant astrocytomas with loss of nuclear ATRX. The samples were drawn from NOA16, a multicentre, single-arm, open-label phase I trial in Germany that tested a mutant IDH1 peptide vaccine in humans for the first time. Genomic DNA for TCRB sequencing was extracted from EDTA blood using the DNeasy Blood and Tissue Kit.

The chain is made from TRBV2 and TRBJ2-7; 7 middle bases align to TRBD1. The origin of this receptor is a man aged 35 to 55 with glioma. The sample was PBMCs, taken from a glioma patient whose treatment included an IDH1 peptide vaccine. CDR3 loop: CASSKGQLSSYEQYF. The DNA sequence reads TGTGCCAGCAGTAAGGGACAGCTGAGCTCCTACGAGCAGTACTTC.